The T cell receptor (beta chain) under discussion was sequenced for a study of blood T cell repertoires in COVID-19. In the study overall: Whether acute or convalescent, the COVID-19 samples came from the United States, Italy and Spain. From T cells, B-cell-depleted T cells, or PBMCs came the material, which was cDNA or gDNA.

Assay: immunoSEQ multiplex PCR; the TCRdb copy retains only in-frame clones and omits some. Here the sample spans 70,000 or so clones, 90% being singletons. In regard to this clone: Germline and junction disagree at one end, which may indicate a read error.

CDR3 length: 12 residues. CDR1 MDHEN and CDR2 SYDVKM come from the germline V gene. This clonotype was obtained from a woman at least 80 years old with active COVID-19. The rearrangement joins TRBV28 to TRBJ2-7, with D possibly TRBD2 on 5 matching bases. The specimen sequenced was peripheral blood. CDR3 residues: CASSAPRVAPVF. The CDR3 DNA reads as TGTGCCAGCAGTGCCCCCCGGGTAGCGCCCGTCTTC.